A selection of T cell receptor beta chains follows, all from one sample in a study of shared clonotypes between healthy human individuals. Repertoires were generated with immunoSEQ multiplex PCR, while TCRdb's copy carries only in-frame clones and drops some. The repertoire has approximately 460,000 clones, more than 70% of them found once; the top ten carry 12%. The sample consisted of PBMCs. The receptors come from a woman aged 40 to 49 in good health. Some clones in this sample may be carry-over from other donors' samples. The CDR3 runs from the conserved cysteine through the conserved F or W. A D gene is named only where the DNA matches it firmly. Expanded clones are given a class, and other clones once, few, many or no size at all.

DNA	CDR3	J	D	V	size	length
TGTGCCAGCAGCTCGGGCGTTGAGCAGTTCTTC	CASSSGVEQFF	TRBJ2-1	NA	TRBV5-4	NA	11
TGTGCCAGTAGTATAGCCCTCTGGGTTGAAGCTTTCTTT	CASSIALWVEAFF	TRBJ1-1	NA	TRBV19	NA	13
TGCGCCAGCAGTCCCAGCGGGAGGGCCTACAATGAGCAGTTCTTC	CASSPSGRAYNEQFF	TRBJ2-1	TRBD2	TRBV23-1	NA	15
TGTGCCACCAGCAGAGATAGAAGCTCCTACGAGCAGTACTTC	CATSRDRSSYEQYF	TRBJ2-7	NA	TRBV15	many	14
TGCGCCAGCAGCCCTGAGGGACAGGGACTCTACGAGCAGTACTTC	CASSPEGQGLYEQYF	TRBJ2-7	TRBD1	TRBV5-1	NA	15
TGTGCCAGCTCACCCGACTCACGGGAGCAGTTCTTC	CASSPDSREQFF	TRBJ2-1	NA	TRBV18	many	12
TGTGCCAGCAGCCTTGACTCGCTGTACAATGAGCAGTTCTTC	CASSLDSLYNEQFF	TRBJ2-1	NA	TRBV9	NA	14
TGTGCCAGCAGCTCCAACAGGGGAGATACGCAGTATTTT	CASSSNRGDTQYF	TRBJ2-3	TRBD1	TRBV7-2	few	13
TGTGCCAGCAGTTTATCGGGGCAGGGCTACACTGAAGCTTTCTTT	CASSLSGQGYTEAFF	TRBJ1-1	NA	TRBV27	NA	15
TGCAGCGTCGGACGGCATACCTACGAGCAGTACTTC	CSVGRHTYEQYF	TRBJ2-7	NA	TRBV29-1	NA	12
TGTGCCAGCAGCTTAAGAGCGGGGGATTTGTCCCAGTACTTC	CASSLRAGDLSQYF	TRBJ2-5	TRBD2	TRBV7-3	NA	14
TGTGCCAGCAGTGAACCGGGACAGGGCTATGGCTACACCTTC	CASSEPGQGYGYTF	TRBJ1-2	TRBD1	TRBV6-1	NA	14
TGTGCCTGGAGTGTACCCCCCCCCACCGGGGAGCTGTTTTTT	CAWSVPPPTGELFF	TRBJ2-2	NA	TRBV30	NA	14
TGTGCCAGCAGCCTCGACAGGGGGCTAACTAGTGAAAAACTGTTTTTT	CASSLDRGLTSEKLFF	TRBJ1-4	TRBD1	TRBV5-6	NA	16
TGTGCCAGCAGTGAACAAAGGGGATCTTACCACGAGCAGTACTTC	CASSEQRGSYHEQYF	TRBJ2-7	NA	TRBV6-1	NA	15
TGTGCCAGCAGTTTATTGGCGGAGAGCACAGATACGCAGTATTTT	CASSLLAESTDTQYF	TRBJ2-3	NA	TRBV27	NA	15
TGTGCCAGCGCTCCGTTGGACAGGGCCTACGAGCAGTACTTC	CASAPLDRAYEQYF	TRBJ2-7	TRBD1	TRBV19	NA	14
TGTGCCAGCAGTGAAGGGGGGGGACCTAGCACCTACAATGAGCAGTTCTTC	CASSEGGGPSTYNEQFF	TRBJ2-1	TRBD2	TRBV25-1	NA	17
TGTGCCAGCGTCGCTAGGACGGGAGGCGGGGAGCTGTTTTTT	CASVARTGGGELFF	TRBJ2-2	TRBD2	TRBV7-8	NA	14
TGCAGCGTTGTCCAGGGTTCGAACCAGCCCCAGCATTTT	CSVVQGSNQPQHF	TRBJ1-5	NA	TRBV29-1	few	13
TGTGCCAGCAGCAAAAGGATCGTGGAGCGGGAGACCAACGAGCAGCACTTC	CASSKRIVERETNEQHF	TRBJ2-7	NA	TRBV21-1	NA	17
TGTGCCAGCAGCCTCGTGGGCTCTGGGGCCAACGTCCTGACTTTC	CASSLVGSGANVLTF	TRBJ2-6	NA	TRBV9	NA	15
TGTGCCAGCTCACAAGAATATAGCAATCAGCCCCAGCATTTT	CASSQEYSNQPQHF	TRBJ1-5	NA	TRBV6-4	once	14
TGTGCCAGCTCACGGCTAGCGGGAGGGTACAATGAGCAGTTCTTC	CASSRLAGGYNEQFF	TRBJ2-1	TRBD2	TRBV18	NA	15
TGTGCCAGCAGCCTGGGACAGGGAGACACCATATATTTT	CASSLGQGDTIYF	TRBJ1-3	TRBD1	TRBV7-9	NA	13
TGCGCCAGCAGCCTCGGGGGAGGGAGACGGGTCTCTGGGGCCAACGTCCTGACTTTC	CASSLGGGRRVSGANVLTF	TRBJ2-6	TRBD2	TRBV4-1	once	19
TGTGCCAGCAGTTCGAGCGGGACTACCGGGGAGCTGTTTTTT	CASSSSGTTGELFF	TRBJ2-2	TRBD2	TRBV6-4	many	14
TGTGCCAGCAGCTTAGGACCACAGGGGGGAAATCAGCCCCAGCATTTT	CASSLGPQGGNQPQHF	TRBJ1-5	TRBD1	TRBV7-2	few	16
TGTGCCAGCAGTCCAGGGGTGTGGCAGTACTTC	CASSPGVWQYF	TRBJ2-7	NA	TRBV6-1	many	11
TGCAGCGCCCAAGGGGGATTGAACACTGAAGCTTTCTTT	CSAQGGLNTEAFF	TRBJ1-1	NA	TRBV29-1	once	13
TGTGCCAGCAGCAACAGGGGGCTATCCTACAATGAGCAGTTCTTC	CASSNRGLSYNEQFF	TRBJ2-1	TRBD1	TRBV11-2	NA	15
TGCGCCAGCAGAGCCGGGACAGGGAATCAGCCCCAGCATTTT	CASRAGTGNQPQHF	TRBJ1-5	TRBD1	TRBV5-1	NA	14
TGTGCCAGCAGTTTTTCGGGGCTAGCGGTAGAAGAGACCCAGTACTTC	CASSFSGLAVEETQYF	TRBJ2-5	TRBD2	TRBV28	NA	16
TGTGCCAGTTATGCCGGGAGGGCCGGGGAGACCCAGTACTTC	CASYAGRAGETQYF	TRBJ2-5	TRBD2	TRBV19	NA	14
TGCAGCGCGGGACTCGCCGGGGCTGAGCAGTTCTTC	CSAGLAGAEQFF	TRBJ2-1	NA	TRBV29-1	NA	12
TGTGCCACCAGCAGAGATCGTGCCGGCGGCCTGGATACGCAGTATTTT	CATSRDRAGGLDTQYF	TRBJ2-3	NA	TRBV15	NA	16
TGTGCCAGCAGCCTGAAGAGCGGGCCAGATACGCAGTATTTT	CASSLKSGPDTQYF	TRBJ2-3	NA	TRBV5-4	NA	14
TGTGCCAGCAGCCCCAGCGGGGCCGTAACTAATGAAAAACTGTTTTTT	CASSPSGAVTNEKLFF	TRBJ1-4	NA	TRBV7-6	NA	16
TGTGCCAGCAGCCATCCCACAGACACCCGGACTAGCGGTTTCTACGAGCAGTACTTC	CASSHPTDTRTSGFYEQYF	TRBJ2-7	TRBD2	TRBV4-2	NA	19
TGTGCCAGCAGTTTAAGCCGCTGGGCCGAAGCTTTCTTT	CASSLSRWAEAFF	TRBJ1-1	NA	TRBV27	once	13
TGTGCCAGCAGCACGGGACAGGACGGTGCTGAAGCTTTCTTT	CASSTGQDGAEAFF	TRBJ1-1	TRBD1	TRBV5-4	NA	14
TGTGCCAGCAGCTTAATGGAAACTGGAAACACCATATATTTT	CASSLMETGNTIYF	TRBJ1-3	NA	TRBV7-3	NA	14
TGTGCCAGCACCCTTAGCGGGAGGGCTTCCTACAATGAGCAGTTCTTC	CASTLSGRASYNEQFF	TRBJ2-1	TRBD2	TRBV11-2	NA	16
TGTGCCAGTAGTTCGACAGGGGGCCTTGAGCAGTTCTTC	CASSSTGGLEQFF	TRBJ2-1	TRBD1	TRBV19	NA	13
TGTGCCAGCAGCGGTAGGACTAGCGGGGTCCCCAGCTCCTACGAGCAGTACTTC	CASSGRTSGVPSSYEQYF	TRBJ2-7	TRBD2	TRBV7-9	NA	18
TGTGCCAGCAGTTACTCCAAGGGGAGTGCGAATGGCTACACCTTC	CASSYSKGSANGYTF	TRBJ1-2	NA	TRBV6-5	NA	15
TGTGCCAGCGTGAGTTTACGAGCTGGGGCCAACGTCCTGACTTTC	CASVSLRAGANVLTF	TRBJ2-6	NA	TRBV27	few	15